This T cell receptor beta chain was recorded in a study of blood T cell repertoires in COVID-19. Turning to the study itself: The United States, Italy and Spain provided the acute and convalescent COVID-19 samples. In each case, the material was cDNA or gDNA derived from T cells, B-cell-depleted T cells, or PBMCs.

Study processing details: Reference gene primer amplification gave estimated nucleated cell counts. Clones were sequenced by immunoSEQ multiplex PCR, and TCRdb holds only the in-frame ones, with some missing. V and J calls plus clone size are reproduced from that table; the DNA served to infer D and trimming. The table includes some 300,000 clones, around 81% detected once. The CDR3 consists of 14 residues. V was pared by 4 bases and J by 5 bases, with 12 bases between. CDR1 KGHSH and CDR2 LQKENI come from the germline V gene. This TCR was sampled from a woman aged 45-65 years with active or convalescent COVID-19. The chain couples TRBV18 to TRBJ2-1, with D maybe TRBD1 (5 bases). Specimen: peripheral blood. CDR3 sequence reads: CASSLIDRDNEQFF. Here the CDR3 DNA reads TGTGCCAGCTCACTAATCGACAGAGACAATGAGCAGTTCTTC.